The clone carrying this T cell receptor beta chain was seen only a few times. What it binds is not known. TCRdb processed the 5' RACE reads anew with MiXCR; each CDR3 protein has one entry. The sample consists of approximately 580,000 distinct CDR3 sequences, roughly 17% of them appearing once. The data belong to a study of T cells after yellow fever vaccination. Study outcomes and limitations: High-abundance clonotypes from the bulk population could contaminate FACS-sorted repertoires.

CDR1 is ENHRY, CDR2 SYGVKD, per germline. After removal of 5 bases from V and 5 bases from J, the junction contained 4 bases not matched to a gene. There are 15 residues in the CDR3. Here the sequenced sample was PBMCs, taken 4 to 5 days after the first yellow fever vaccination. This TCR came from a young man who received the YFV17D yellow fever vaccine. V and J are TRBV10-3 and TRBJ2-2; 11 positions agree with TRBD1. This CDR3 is CAISWGQGDTGELFF. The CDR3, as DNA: TGTGCCATCAGTTGGGGACAGGGGGATACCGGGGAGCTGTTTTTT.